This TCR beta chain was sequenced in a study of CD8 T cells in ankylosing spondylitis. Study findings and constraints: Seemingly characteristic of ankylosing spondylitis blood was a TCR beta motif consisting of roughly 8 highly homologous variants.

TCRdb re-analysed the 5' RACE reads in MiXCR, keeping a single row per CDR3 protein. The sample has some 800,000 distinct CDR3 sequences, roughly 10% seen once. The V gene end was trimmed by 4 bases and the J gene end by 0 bases; junction bases not matched to a gene: 7. Germline values: CDR1 MGHRA, CDR2 YSYEKL. The CDR3 contains 17 residues. Ten or more counts support this clonotype. Its antigen remains unknown. This chain links TRBV4-1 with TRBJ2-1; TRBD1 agrees at 9 bases. The receptor was derived from a male donor with ankylosing spondylitis. Sequencing input: blood, either unsorted or a sorted T cell fraction (not recorded which). The CDR3 loop reads CASSPGTGLSSYNEQFF. CDR3 sequence (DNA): TGCGCCAGCAGCCCTGGGACAGGGTTGAGCTCCTACAATGAGCAGTTCTTC.